This entry features one T cell receptor (beta chain) sequence. The data originate from a study of cytomegalovirus exposure and HLA in healthy donors. PCR used 60 Vbeta primers and 13 Jbeta primers. Study processing details: A later analysis tallied roughly 77 million unique TCR beta chains, approximately 11 million of them shared. Here immunoSEQ multiplex PCR was the method, and the copy in TCRdb shows in-frame clones only, minus some. Clone size and the V and J calls come from that table; the DNA yielded D and trimming. The sample's table shows some 76,000 clones. V lost 0 bases and J lost 7; bases outside the gene matches: 7. The CDR3 covers 15 residues. Germline loops: CDR1 KGHSH, CDR2 LQKENI.

Sequenced material: PBMCs. The rearrangement links TRBV18 to TRBJ2-3, with 7 positions matching TRBD2. The receptor comes from a man aged 35 to 55 in good health and CMV-seronegative. CDR3 sequence: CASSPPLRGTYTQYF. CDR3 DNA sequence: TGTGCCAGCTCACCACCGTTGCGGGGGACCTATACGCAGTATTTT.